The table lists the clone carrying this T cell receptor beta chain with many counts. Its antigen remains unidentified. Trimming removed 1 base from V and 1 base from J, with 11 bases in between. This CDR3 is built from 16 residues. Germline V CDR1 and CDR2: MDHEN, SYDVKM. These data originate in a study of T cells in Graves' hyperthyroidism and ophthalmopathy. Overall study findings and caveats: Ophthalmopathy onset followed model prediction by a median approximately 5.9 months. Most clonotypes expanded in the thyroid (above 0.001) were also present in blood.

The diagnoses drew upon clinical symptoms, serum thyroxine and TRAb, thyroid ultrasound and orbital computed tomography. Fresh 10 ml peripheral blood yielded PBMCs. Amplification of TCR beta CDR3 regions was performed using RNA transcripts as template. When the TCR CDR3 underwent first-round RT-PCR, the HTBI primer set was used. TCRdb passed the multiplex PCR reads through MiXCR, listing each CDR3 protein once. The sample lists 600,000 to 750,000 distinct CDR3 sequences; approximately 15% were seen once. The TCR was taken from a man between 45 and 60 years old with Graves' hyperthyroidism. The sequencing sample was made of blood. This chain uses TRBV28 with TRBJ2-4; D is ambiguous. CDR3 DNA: TGTGCCAGCAGTTTATTAGGCGTCACTGCCAAAAACATTCAGTACTTC. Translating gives CASSLLGVTAKNIQYF.